A selection of T cell receptor beta chains follows, all from one sample in a study of technical replicates of blood from a handful of donors. The method was immunoSEQ multiplex PCR; TCRdb's version includes in-frame clones alone and lacks a portion of them. The data hold approximately 81,000 clones, with 75% to 85% observed a single time. The sample was PBMCs. The origin of the receptors is a human donor in good health. Some clones in this sample may be carry-over from other donors' samples. The CDR3 runs from the conserved cysteine through the conserved F or W. Each record gives: clone size, J gene, V gene, D gene, CDR3 protein, CDR3 DNA. D genes are given only for firm matches. Size is stated for part of the rows, as once, few or many counts, or as a class when the clone is expanded.

few TRBJ1-5 TRBV19 . CASSLVTVSNQPQHF TGTGCCAGTAGTTTAGTCACGGTGAGCAATCAGCCCCAGCATTTT
. TRBJ2-5 TRBV7-9 . CASSSPGLSETQYF TGTGCCAGCAGCTCCCCCGGGTTGTCAGAGACCCAGTACTTC
. TRBJ1-4 TRBV15 TRBD1 CATSRARTGTEGSEKLFF TGTGCCACCAGCAGAGCCCGGACAGGGACTGAGGGCAGTGAAAAACTGTTTTTT
. TRBJ2-1 TRBV10-3 TRBD2 CAIRGAGDYNEQFF TGTGCCATCAGGGGAGCGGGAGACTACAATGAGCAGTTCTTC
. TRBJ2-5 TRBV7-8 . CASSLGAGLRETQYF TGTGCCAGCAGCTTAGGGGCGGGGTTGAGGGAGACCCAGTACTTC
. TRBJ2-2 TRBV4-1 TRBD2 CASSPIAGTSTGELFF TGCGCCAGCAGCCCAATAGCGGGAACGAGCACCGGGGAGCTGTTTTTT
. TRBJ1-4 TRBV9 TRBD1 CASSGDRGSQLFF TGTGCCAGCAGCGGAGACAGGGGTTCACAACTGTTTTTT
. TRBJ2-3 TRBV29-1 TRBD2 CSVLGAGGPTDTQYF TGCAGCGTTCTCGGAGCGGGAGGGCCTACAGATACGCAGTATTTT
. TRBJ2-1 TRBV7-2 TRBD2 CASSESGRAFGYNEQFF TGTGCCAGCAGCGAAAGCGGGAGGGCTTTCGGTTACAATGAGCAGTTCTTC
. TRBJ2-3 TRBV6-5 TRBD2 CASSSLAGGITDTQYF TGTGCCAGCAGTTCCCTAGCGGGGGGAATTACAGATACGCAGTATTTT
few TRBJ2-5 TRBV5-1 . CASSLGGREETQYF TGCGCCAGCAGCTTAGGAGGGCGAGAAGAGACCCAGTACTTC
. TRBJ2-7 TRBV7-3 . CASSLSRSTRYTYEQYF TGTGCCAGCAGCTTATCGAGGTCGACTAGGTATACCTACGAGCAGTACTTC
. TRBJ2-3 TRBV5-6 . CASSSIVWYQGTDTQYF TGTGCCAGCAGCTCTATCGTGTGGTACCAGGGGACAGATACGCAGTATTTT
. TRBJ2-2 TRBV5-6 . CASSLGGGPNTGELFF TGTGCCAGCAGTTTGGGCGGGGGCCCTAACACCGGGGAGCTGTTTTTT
once TRBJ2-2 TRBV7-8 TRBD2 CASSLLAGGINTGELFF TGTGCCAGCAGCTTGCTAGCGGGGGGGATAAACACCGGGGAGCTGTTTTTT
. TRBJ1-1 TRBV5-1 TRBD1 CASSPGQGTYTEAFF TGCGCCAGCAGCCCAGGACAGGGGACTTACACTGAAGCTTTCTTT
few TRBJ1-1 TRBV5-4 . CASSLEAGWGTATTEAFF TGTGCCAGCAGCTTGGAAGCGGGGTGGGGGACTGCGACCACTGAAGCTTTCTTT
. TRBJ2-1 TRBV11-2 . CASSLYLSNNEQFF TGTGCCAGCAGCTTATATCTCTCTAACAATGAGCAGTTCTTC
. TRBJ2-1 TRBV28 . CASRSVDEQFF TGTGCCAGCAGATCGGTGGATGAGCAGTTCTTC
once TRBJ2-7 TRBV4-2 TRBD2 CASSPGSGGATEQYF TGTGCCAGCAGCCCCGGTAGCGGGGGGGCTACGGAGCAGTACTTC
. TRBJ2-4 TRBV6-1 TRBD1 CASSETGGDSGIAKNIQYF TGTGCCAGCAGTGAGACAGGGGGCGATTCGGGAATAGCCAAAAACATTCAGTACTTC
. TRBJ2-7 TRBV11-2 TRBD1 CASSLGTGGAYEQYF TGTGCCAGCAGCTTAGGGACAGGGGGAGCCTACGAGCAGTACTTC
. TRBJ1-2 TRBV5-4 TRBD1 CASSPGTGGVKGYTF TGTGCCAGCAGCCCCGGGACAGGGGGCGTTAAGGGCTACACCTTC
. TRBJ2-7 TRBV11-2 . CASSLRGTAYEQYF TGTGCCAGCAGCTTAAGGGGAACCGCCTACGAGCAGTACTTC
. TRBJ2-1 TRBV7-9 TRBD2 CASSRTSETDNEQFF TGTGCCAGCAGCAGGACTAGCGAGACAGACAATGAGCAGTTCTTC
few TRBJ2-1 TRBV7-3 TRBD2 CASRKAGDNEQFF TGTGCCAGCAGGAAAGCGGGAGATAATGAGCAGTTCTTC
few TRBJ1-1 TRBV29-1 . CSVNPDSRGEAFF TGCAGCGTTAACCCGGACAGTCGTGGTGAAGCTTTCTTT
. TRBJ2-2 TRBV15 . CATSSPYGVNTGELFF TGTGCCACCAGCTCGCCGTACGGGGTAAACACCGGGGAGCTGTTTTTT
. TRBJ2-7 TRBV7-3 TRBD2 CASSLTFRPGASGNPSQKRPEQYF TGTGCCAGCAGCTTAACGTTTCGGCCGGGGGCTAGCGGGAACCCCAGCCAGAAACGGCCCGAGCAGTACTTC